This TCR beta chain was found in a study of Ad26.COV2.S vaccination and SARS-CoV-2 variants. Across the study: It was the COV1001 Ad26.COV2.S trial arm that included the donor. Doses of Ad26.COV2.S were injected into muscle once or twice, 56 days apart. Whole-study results and caveats: Individuals receiving vaccine had higher spike-specific TCR breadth than placebo recipients did.

Treatment specified: some 20 received Ad26.COV2.S at low or high dose, single or two shots; 5 received placebo; per-sample allocation not given. Collection of the samples took place on day 63 after the first injection of vaccine or placebo. Sequenced by immunoSEQ multiplex PCR; TCRdb stores in-frame clones only, minus some. The sample lists some 640,000 clones, roughly nine tenths seen once, with over 1.3% in the top ten. V trimming: 1 base; J trimming: 7 bases; junction bases outside the gene matches: 3. The CDR3 is 14 residues long. Germline CDR1 and CDR2: SGHAT and FQNNGV. In regard to this clone: Its matching antigen is unknown.

This specimen was peripheral blood, taken in a trial of Ad26.COV2.S vaccine versus placebo. The V gene is TRBV11-2, the J gene TRBJ2-1, with TRBD2 identical over 8 bases. This TCR derives from a person aged 18 to 59 who received the Ad26.COV2.S COVID-19 vaccine or a placebo. The CDR3 is CASSLVSGRNEQFF. In DNA, the CDR3 is TGTGCCAGCAGCTTAGTGAGCGGGAGAAATGAGCAGTTCTTC.